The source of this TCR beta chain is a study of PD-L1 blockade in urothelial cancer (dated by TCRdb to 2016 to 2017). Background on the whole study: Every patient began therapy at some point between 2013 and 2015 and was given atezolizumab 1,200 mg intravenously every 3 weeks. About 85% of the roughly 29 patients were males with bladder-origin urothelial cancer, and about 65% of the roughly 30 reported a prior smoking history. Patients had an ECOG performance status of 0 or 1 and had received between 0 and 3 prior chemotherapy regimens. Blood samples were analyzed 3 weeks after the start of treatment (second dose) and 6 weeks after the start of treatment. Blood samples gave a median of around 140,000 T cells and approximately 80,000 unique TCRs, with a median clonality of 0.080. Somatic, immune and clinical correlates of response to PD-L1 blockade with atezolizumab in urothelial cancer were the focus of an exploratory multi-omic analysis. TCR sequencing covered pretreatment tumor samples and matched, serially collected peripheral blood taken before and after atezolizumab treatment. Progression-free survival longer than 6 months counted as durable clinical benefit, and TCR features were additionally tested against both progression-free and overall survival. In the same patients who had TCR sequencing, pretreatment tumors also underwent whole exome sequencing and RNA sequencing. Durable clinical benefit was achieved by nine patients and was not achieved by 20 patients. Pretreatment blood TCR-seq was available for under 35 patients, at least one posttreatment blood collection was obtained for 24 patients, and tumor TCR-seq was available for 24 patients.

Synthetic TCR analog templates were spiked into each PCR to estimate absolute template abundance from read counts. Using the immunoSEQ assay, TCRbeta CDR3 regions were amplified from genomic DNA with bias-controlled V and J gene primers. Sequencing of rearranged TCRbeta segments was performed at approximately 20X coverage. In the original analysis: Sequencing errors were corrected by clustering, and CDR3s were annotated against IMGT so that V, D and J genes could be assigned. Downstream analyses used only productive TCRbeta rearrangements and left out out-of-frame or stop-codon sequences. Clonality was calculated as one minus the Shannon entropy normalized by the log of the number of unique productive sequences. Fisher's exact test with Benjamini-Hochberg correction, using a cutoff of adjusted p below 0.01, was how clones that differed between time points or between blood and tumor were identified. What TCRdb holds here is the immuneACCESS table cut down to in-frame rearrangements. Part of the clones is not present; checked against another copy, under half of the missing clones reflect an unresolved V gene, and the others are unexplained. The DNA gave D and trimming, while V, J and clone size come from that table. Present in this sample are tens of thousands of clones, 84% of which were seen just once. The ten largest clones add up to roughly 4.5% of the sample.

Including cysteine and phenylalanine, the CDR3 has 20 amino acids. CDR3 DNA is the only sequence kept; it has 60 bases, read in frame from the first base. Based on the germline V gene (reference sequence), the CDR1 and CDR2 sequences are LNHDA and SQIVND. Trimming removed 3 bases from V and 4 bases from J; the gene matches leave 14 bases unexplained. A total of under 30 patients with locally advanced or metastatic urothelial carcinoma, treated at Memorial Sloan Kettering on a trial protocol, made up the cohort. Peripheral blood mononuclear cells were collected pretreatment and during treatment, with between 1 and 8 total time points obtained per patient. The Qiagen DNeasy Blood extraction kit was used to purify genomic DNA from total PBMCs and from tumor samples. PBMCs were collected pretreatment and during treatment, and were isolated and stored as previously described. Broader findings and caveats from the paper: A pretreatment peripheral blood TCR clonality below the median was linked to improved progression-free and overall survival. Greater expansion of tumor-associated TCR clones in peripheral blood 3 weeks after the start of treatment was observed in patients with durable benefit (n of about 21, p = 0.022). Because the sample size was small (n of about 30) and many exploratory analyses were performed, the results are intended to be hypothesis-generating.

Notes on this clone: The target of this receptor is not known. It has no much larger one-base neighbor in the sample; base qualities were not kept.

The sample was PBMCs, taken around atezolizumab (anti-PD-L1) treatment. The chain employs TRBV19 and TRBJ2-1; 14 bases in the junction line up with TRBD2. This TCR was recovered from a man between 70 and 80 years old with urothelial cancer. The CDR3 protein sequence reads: CASSIPSTGTSGGPYNEQFF. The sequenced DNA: TGTGCCAGTAGTATCCCATCTACCGGGACTAGCGGGGGCCCATACAATGAGCAGTTCTTC.